This section outlines one T cell receptor beta chain sequence together with its context. Its matching antigen is unknown. A sample-barcoded 5' primer and a J-beta primer mix were used in a second PCR of about 6 to 12 cycles. Each cDNA molecule received a tag from a template-switch adaptor that had 12 random nucleotides. One entry per CDR3 protein, called by TCRdb with MiXCR from the 5' RACE reads. There are about 640,000 distinct CDR3 sequences in the sample; around three fifths occur only once, and over 30% lies in the top ten. Germline V gives CDR1 DFQATT, CDR2 SNEGSKA (reference sequence). V dropped 0 bases and J dropped 4; count of bases not matched to a gene: 4. The CDR3 consists of 15 residues. The sample comes from a study of blood T cells in healthy people across ages. General study results and limits: Donors of long life had a larger count of naive CD4+ cells and greater diversity than aged donors.

Per sample, a minimum of 6.5 million PBMCs were isolated. The sequenced sample was blood. The TCR was taken from a man aged 55 to 70 in good health. The chain links TRBV20-1 to TRBJ2-5; 11 nucleotides agree with TRBD2. CDR3 DNA: TGCAGTGCTAGAGATTTAGCGGGGGGGGGAGAGACCCAGTACTTC. This encodes CSARDLAGGGETQYF.